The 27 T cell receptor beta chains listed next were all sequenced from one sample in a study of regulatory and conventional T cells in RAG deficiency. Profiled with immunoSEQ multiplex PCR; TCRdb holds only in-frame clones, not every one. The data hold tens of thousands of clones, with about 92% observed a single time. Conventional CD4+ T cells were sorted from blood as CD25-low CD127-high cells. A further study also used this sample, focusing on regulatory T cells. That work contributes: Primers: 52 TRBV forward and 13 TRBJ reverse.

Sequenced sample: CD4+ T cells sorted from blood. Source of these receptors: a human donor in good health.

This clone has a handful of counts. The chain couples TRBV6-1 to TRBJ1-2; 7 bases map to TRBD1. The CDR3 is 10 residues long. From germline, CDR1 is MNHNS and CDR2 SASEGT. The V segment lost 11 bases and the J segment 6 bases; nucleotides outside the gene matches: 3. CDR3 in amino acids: CASGQDGYTF. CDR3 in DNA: TGTGCCTCTGGACAGGATGGCTACACCTTC.

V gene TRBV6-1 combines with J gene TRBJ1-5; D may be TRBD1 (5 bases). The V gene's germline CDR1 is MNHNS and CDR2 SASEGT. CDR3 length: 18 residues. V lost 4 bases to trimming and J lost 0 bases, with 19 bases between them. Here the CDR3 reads CASSVPGTEGFSNQPQHF. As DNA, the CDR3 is TGTGCCAGCAGTGTTCCAGGGACGGAGGGGTTTAGCAATCAGCCCCAGCATTTT.

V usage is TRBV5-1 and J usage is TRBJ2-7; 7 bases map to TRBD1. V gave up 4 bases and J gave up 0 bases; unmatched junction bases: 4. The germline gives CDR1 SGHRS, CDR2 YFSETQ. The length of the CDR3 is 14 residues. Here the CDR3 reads CASSTGQRSYEQYF. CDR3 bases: TGCGCCAGCAGCACGGGACAGCGCTCCTACGAGCAGTACTTC.

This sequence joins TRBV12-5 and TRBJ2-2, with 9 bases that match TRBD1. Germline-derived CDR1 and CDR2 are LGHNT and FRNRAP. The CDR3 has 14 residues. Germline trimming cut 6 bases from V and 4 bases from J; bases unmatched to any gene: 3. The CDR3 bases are TGTGCTAGTGGGGGACAGGGAAGCACCGGGGAGCTGTTTTTT. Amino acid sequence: CASGGQGSTGELFF.

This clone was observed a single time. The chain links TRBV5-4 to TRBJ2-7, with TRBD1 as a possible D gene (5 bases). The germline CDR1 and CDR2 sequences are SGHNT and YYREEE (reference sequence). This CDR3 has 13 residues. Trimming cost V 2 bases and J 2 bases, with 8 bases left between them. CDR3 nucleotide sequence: TGTGCCAGCAGCTTTGGGGCCCCCTACGAGCAGTACTTC. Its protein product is CASSFGAPYEQYF.

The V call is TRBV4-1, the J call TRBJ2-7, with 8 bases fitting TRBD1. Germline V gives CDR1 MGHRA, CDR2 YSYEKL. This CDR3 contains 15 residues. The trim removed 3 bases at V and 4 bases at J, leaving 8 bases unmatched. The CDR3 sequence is CASSHGQGARYEQYF. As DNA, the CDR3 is TGCGCCAGCAGCCACGGCCAGGGGGCGCGATACGAGCAGTACTTC.

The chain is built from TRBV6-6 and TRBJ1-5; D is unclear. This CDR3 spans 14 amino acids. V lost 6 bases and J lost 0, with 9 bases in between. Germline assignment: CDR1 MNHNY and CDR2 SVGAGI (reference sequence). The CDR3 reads CASREGNSNQPQHF. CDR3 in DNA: TGTGCCAGCAGAGAAGGCAATAGCAATCAGCCCCAGCATTTT.

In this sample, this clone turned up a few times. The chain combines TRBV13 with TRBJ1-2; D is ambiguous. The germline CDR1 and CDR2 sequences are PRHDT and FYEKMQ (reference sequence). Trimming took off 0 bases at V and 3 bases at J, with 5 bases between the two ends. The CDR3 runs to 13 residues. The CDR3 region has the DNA TGTGCCAGCAGCTTAGGGGCCTACTATGGCTACACCTTC. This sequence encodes CASSLGAYYGYTF. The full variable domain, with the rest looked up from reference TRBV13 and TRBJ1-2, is AAGVIQSPRHLIKEKRETATLKCYPIPRHDTVYWYQQGPGQDPQFLISFYEKMQSDKGSIPDRFSAQQFSDYHSELNMSSLELGDSALYFCASSLGAYYGYTFGSGTRLTVV.

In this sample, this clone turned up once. The CDR3 here is CASSRTGGTSPGELFF. The CDR3 region has the DNA TGTGCCAGCAGCAGAACAGGGGGCACCTCCCCCGGGGAGCTGTTTTTT. This chain uses TRBV7-9 with TRBJ2-2; 9 positions agree with TRBD1. Germline loops: CDR1 SEHNR, CDR2 FQNEAQ (reference sequence). The CDR3 contains 16 residues. V shed 5 bases and J 6 bases; nucleotides not matched to a gene: 10. Complete variable domain (other parts from reference TRBV7-9 and TRBJ2-2): DTGVSQNPRHKITKRGQNVTFRCDPISEHNRLYWYRQTLGQGPEFLTYFQNEAQLEKSRLLSDRFSAERPKGSFSTLEIQRTEQGDSAMYLCASSRTGGTSPGELFFGEGSRLTVL.

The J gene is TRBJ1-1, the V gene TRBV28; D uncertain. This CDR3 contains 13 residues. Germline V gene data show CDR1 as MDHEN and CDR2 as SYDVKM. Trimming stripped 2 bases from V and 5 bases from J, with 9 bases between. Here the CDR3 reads CASSLPGGTEAFF. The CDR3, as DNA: TGTGCCAGCAGTTTACCCGGCGGGACTGAAGCTTTCTTT.

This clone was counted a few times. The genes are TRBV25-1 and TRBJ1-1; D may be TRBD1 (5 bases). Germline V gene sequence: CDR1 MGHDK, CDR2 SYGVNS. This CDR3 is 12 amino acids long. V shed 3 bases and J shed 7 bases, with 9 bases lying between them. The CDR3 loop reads CASSDQGFEAFF. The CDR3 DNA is TGTGCCAGCAGTGATCAGGGTTTTGAAGCTTTCTTT.

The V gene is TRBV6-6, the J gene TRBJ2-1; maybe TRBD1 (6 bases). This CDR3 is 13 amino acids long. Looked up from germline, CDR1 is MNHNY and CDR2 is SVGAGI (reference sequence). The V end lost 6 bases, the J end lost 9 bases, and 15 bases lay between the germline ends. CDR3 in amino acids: CASSPQLGGEQFF. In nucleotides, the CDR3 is TGTGCCAGCAGCCCGCAGCTAGGGGGTGAGCAGTTCTTC.

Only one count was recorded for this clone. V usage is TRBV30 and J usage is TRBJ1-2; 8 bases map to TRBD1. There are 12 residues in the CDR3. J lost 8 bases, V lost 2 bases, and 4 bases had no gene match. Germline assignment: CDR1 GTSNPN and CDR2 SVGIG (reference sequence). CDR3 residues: CAWSRTGLGYTF. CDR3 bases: TGTGCCTGGAGTCGGACAGGGCTGGGCTACACCTTC.

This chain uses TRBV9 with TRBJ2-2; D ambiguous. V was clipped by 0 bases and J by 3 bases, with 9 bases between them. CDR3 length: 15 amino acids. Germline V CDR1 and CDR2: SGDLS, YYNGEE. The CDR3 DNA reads TGTGCCAGCAGCGTAGCGTTACAAGACACCGGGGAGCTGTTTTTT. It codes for CASSVALQDTGELFF.

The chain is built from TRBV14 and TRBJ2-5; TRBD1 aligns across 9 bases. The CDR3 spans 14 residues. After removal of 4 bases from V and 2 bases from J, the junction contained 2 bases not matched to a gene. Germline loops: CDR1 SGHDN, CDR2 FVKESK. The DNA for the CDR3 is TGTGCCAGCAGCCGTGGACAGGGGCAAGAGACCCAGTACTTC. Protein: CASSRGQGQETQYF. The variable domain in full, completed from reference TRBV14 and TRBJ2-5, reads EAGVTQFPSHSVIEKGQTVTLRCDPISGHDNLYWYRRVMGKEIKFLLHFVKESKQDESGMPNNRFLAERTGGTYSTLKVQPAELEDSGVYFCASSRGQGQETQYFGPGTRLLVL.

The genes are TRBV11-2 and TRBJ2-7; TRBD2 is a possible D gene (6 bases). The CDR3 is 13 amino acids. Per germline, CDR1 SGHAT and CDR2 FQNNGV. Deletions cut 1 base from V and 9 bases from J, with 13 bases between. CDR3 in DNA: TGTGCCAGCAGCTTAGGGATTCGGGAGATGCAGTACTTC. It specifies CASSLGIREMQYF.

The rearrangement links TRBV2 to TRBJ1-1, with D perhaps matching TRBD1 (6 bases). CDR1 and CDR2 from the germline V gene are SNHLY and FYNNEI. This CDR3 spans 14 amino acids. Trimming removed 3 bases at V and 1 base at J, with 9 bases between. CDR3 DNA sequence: TGTGCCAGCAGTGACCAGGGGACGAACACTGAAGCTTTCTTT. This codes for CASSDQGTNTEAFF.

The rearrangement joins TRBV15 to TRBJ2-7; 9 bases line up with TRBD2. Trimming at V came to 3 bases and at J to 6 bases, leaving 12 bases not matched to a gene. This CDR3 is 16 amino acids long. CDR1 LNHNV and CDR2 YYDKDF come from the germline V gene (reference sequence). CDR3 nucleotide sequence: TGTGCCACCAGCAGGGGGGGGATAGCGGGAGAAGGCGAGCAGTACTTC. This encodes CATSRGGIAGEGEQYF.

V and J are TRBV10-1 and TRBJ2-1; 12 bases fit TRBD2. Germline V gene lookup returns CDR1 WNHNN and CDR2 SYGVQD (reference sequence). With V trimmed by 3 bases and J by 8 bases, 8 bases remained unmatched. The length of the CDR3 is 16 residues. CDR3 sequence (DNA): TGCGCCAGCAGTGATTTTGCTAGCGGGGGGGCCCATGAGCAGTTCTTC. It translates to CASSDFASGGAHEQFF.

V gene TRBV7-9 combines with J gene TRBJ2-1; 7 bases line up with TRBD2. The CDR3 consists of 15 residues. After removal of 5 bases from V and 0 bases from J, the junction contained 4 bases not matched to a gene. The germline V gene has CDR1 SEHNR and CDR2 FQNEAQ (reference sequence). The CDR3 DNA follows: TGTGCCAGCAGCCCCGGGAGGTTCTCCTACAATGAGCAGTTCTTC. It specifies CASSPGRFSYNEQFF.

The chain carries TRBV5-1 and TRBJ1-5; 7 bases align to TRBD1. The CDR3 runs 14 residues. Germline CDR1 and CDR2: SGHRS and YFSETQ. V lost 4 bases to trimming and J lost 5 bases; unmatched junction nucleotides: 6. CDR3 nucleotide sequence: TGCGCCAGCAGCCCAGGGGGATTTGATCAGCCCCAGCATTTT. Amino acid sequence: CASSPGGFDQPQHF.

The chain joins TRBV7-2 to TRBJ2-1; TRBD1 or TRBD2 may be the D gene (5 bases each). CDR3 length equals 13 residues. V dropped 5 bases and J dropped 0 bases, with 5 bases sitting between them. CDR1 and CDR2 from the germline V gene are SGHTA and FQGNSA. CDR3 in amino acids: CASSGTSYNEQFF. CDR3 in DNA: TGTGCCAGCAGCGGGACCTCCTACAATGAGCAGTTCTTC.

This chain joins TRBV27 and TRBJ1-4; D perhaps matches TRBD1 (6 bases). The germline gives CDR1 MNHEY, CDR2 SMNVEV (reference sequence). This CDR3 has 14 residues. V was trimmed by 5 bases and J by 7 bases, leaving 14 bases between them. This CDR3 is CASSEQGGTEKLFF. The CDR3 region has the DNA TGTGCCAGCAGTGAACAGGGTGGCACTGAAAAACTGTTTTTT.

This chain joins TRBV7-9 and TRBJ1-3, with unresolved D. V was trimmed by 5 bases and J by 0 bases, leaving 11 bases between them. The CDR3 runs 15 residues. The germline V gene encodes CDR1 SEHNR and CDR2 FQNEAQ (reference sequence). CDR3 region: CASSAIPLSGNTIYF. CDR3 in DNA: TGTGCCAGCAGCGCAATACCTCTCTCTGGAAACACCATATATTTT.

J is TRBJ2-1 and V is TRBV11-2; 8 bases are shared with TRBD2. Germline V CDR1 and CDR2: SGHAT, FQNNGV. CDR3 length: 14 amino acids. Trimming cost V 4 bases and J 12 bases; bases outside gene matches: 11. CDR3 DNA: TGTGCCAGCAGCTCAGGACTAGCCCAGGTTAGGCAGTTCTTC. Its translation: CASSSGLAQVRQFF.

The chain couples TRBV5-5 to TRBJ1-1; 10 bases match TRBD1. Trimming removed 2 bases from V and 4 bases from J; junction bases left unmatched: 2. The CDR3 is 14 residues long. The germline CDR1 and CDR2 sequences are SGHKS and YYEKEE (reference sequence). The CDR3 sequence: CASSLGTGVTEAFF. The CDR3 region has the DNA TGTGCCAGCAGCTTAGGGACAGGGGTCACTGAAGCTTTCTTT. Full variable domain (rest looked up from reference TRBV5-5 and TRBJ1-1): DAGVTQSPTHLIKTRGQQVTLRCSPISGHKSVSWYQQVLGQGPQFIFQYYEKEERGRGNFPDRFSARQFPNYSSELNVNALLLGDSALYLCASSLGTGVTEAFFGQGTRLTVV.

The CDR3 here is CASIRQGSVTEAFF. Written as DNA, the CDR3 is TGTGCCAGTATAAGACAGGGGTCGGTCACTGAAGCTTTCTTT. The chain has TRBV19 and TRBJ1-1; 8 bases line up with TRBD1. The CDR3 is 14 amino acids. The V and J ends lost 7 bases and 4 bases, in that order; junction bases with no gene match: 8. In germline, CDR1 is LNHDA, CDR2 SQIVND (reference sequence).